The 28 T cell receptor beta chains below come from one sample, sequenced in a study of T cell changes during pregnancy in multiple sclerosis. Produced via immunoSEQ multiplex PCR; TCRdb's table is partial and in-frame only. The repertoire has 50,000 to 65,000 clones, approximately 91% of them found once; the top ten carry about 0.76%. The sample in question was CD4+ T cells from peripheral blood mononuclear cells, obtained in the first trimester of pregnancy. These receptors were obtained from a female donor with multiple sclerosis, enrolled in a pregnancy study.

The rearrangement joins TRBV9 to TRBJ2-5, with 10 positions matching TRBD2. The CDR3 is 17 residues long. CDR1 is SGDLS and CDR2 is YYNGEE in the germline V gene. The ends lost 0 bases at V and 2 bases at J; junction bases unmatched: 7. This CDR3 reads CASSVGGSGGPQETQYF. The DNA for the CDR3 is TGTGCCAGCAGCGTAGGTGGTAGCGGGGGGCCTCAAGAGACCCAGTACTTC.

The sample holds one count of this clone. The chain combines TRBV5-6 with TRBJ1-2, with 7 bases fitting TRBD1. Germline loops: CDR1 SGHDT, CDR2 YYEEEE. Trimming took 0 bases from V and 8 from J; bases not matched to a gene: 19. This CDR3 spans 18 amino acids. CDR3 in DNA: TGTGCCAGCAGCTTGGTCCTTTCTCCCGGGACAGCCCGGGGGGGCTACACCTTC. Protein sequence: CASSLVLSPGTARGGYTF. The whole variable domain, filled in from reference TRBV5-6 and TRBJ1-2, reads DAGVTQSPTHLIKTRGQQVTLRCSPKSGHDTVSWYQQALGQGPQFIFQYYEEEERQRGNFPDRFSGHQFPNYSSELNVNALLLGDSALYLCASSLVLSPGTARGGYTFGSGTRLTVV.

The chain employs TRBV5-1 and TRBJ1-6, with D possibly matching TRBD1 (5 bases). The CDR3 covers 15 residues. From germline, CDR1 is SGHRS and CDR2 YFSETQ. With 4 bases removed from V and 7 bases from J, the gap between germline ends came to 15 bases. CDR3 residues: CASSQVGLTNSPLHF. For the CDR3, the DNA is TGCGCCAGCAGCCAAGTGGGACTGACCAATTCACCCCTCCACTTT.

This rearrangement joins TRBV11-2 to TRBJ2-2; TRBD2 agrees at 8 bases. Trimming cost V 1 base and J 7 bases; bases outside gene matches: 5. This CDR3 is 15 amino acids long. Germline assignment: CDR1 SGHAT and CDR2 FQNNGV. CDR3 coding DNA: TGTGCCAGCAGCTTAGTGGCCGGGAGGGGCGGGGAGCTGTTTTTT. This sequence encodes CASSLVAGRGGELFF.

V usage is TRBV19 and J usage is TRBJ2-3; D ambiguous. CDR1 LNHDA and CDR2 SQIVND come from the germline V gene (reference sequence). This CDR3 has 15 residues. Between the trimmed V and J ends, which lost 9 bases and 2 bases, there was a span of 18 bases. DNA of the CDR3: TGTGCCAGCCGCCCGTCCTCGCCAGTCACAGATACGCAGTATTTT. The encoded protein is CASRPSSPVTDTQYF.

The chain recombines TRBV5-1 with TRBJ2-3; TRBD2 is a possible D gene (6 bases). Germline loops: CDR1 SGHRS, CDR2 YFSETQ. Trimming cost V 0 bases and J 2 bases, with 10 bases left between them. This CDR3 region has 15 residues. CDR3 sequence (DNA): TGCGCCAGCAGCTTGGGGACGGGGGACACAGATACGCAGTATTTT. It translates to CASSLGTGDTDTQYF.

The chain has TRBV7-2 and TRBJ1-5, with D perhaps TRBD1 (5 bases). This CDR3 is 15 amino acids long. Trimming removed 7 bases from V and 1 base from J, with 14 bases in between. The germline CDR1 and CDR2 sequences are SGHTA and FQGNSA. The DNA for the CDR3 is TGTGCCAGCAAATCCGGGGGGGTAAGCAATCAGCCCCAGCATTTT. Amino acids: CASKSGGVSNQPQHF.

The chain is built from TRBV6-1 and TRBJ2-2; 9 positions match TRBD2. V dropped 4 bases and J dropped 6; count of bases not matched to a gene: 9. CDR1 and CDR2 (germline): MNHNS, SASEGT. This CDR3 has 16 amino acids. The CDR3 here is CASSGRSGGGPGELFF. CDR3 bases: TGTGCCAGCAGTGGTCGTAGCGGGGGAGGCCCCGGGGAGCTGTTTTTT.

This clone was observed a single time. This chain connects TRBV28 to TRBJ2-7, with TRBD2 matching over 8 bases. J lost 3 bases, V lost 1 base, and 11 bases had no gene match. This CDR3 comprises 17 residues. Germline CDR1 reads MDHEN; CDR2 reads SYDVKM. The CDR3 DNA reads TGTGCCAGCAGTTTATTAACCGGGGGGGGCATTCACTACGAGCAGTACTTC. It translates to CASSLLTGGGIHYEQYF.

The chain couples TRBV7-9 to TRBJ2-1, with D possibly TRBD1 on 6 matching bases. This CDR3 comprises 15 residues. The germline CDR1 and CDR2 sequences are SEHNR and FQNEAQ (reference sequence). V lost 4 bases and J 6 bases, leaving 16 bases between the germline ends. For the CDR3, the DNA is TGTGCCAGCAGCTCCCGACAGGATTTGAGCAATGAGCAGTTCTTC. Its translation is CASSSRQDLSNEQFF.

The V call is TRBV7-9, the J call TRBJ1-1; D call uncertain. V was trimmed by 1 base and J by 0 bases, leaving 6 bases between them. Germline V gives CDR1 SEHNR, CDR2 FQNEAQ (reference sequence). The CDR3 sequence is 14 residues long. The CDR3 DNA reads TGTGCCAGCAGCTTAGAAGACATGAACACTGAAGCTTTCTTT. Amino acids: CASSLEDMNTEAFF.

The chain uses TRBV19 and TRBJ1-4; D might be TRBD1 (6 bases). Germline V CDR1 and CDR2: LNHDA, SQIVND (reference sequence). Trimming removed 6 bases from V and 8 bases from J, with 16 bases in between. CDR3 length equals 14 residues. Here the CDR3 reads CASSIHRGGEKLFF. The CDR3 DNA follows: TGTGCCAGTAGCATCCATCGAGGGGGAGAAAAACTGTTTTTT.

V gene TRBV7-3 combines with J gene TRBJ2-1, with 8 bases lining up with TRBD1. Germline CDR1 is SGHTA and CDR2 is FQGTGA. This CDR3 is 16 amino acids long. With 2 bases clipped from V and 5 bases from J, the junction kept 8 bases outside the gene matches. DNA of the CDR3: TGTGCCAGCAGCTTATTTCCTGGACAGGGTGACAATGAGCAGTTCTTC. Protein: CASSLFPGQGDNEQFF.

CDR3 nucleotide sequence: TGTGCCAGCAGCTTAACAGGGGCCAATCAGCCCCAGCATTTT. It translates to CASSLTGANQPQHF. V is TRBV7-2 and J is TRBJ1-5; 7 positions match TRBD1. CDR3 size: 14 residues. Germline CDR1 reads SGHTA; CDR2 reads FQGNSA. V shed 2 bases, J shed 3 bases, and the junction held 1 base outside the gene matches.

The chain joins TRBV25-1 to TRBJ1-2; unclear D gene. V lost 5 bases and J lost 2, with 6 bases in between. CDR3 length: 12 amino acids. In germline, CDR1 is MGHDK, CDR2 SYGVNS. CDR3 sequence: CASSSLNYGYTF. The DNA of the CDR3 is TGTGCCAGCAGTTCTCTAAACTATGGCTACACCTTC.

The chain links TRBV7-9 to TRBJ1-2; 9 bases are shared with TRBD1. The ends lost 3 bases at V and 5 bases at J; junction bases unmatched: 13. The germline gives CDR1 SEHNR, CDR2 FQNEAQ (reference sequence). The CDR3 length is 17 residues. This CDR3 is CASSFRQGEAVRYGYTF. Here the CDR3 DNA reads TGTGCCAGCAGCTTTAGACAGGGGGAGGCCGTACGTTATGGCTACACCTTC. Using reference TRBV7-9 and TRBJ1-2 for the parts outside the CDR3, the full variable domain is DTGVSQNPRHKITKRGQNVTFRCDPISEHNRLYWYRQTLGQGPEFLTYFQNEAQLEKSRLLSDRFSAERPKGSFSTLEIQRTEQGDSAMYLCASSFRQGEAVRYGYTFGSGTRLTVV.

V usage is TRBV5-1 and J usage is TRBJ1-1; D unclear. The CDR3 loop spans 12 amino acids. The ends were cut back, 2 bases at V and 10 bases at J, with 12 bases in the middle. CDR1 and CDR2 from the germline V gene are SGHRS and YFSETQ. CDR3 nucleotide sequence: TGCGCCAGCAGCTTTTCAGGCTTCGTAGCTTTCTTT. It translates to CASSFSGFVAFF.

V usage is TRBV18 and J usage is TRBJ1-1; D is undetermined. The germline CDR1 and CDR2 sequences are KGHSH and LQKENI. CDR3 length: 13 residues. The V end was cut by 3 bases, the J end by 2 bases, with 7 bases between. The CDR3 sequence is CASSPNSNTEAFF. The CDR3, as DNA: TGTGCCAGCTCACCGAACAGTAACACTGAAGCTTTCTTT.

The DNA of the CDR3 is TGTGCCAGCAGTTACTTACAGACCGGGGAGCTGTTTTTT. Translation gives CASSYLQTGELFF. This chain uses TRBV6-5 with TRBJ2-2; D not certain. Germline V gene sequence: CDR1 MNHEY, CDR2 SVGAGI. The V gene lost 1 base and the J gene lost 5 bases, with 5 bases spanning the gap. The CDR3 is 13 amino acids.

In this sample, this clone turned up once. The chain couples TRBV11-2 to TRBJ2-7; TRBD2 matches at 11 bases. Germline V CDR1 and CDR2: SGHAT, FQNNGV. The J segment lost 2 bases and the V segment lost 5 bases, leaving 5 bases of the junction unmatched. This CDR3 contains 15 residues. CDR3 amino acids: CASSRRLAGTYEQYF. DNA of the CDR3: TGTGCCAGCAGCCGCCGACTAGCGGGAACCTACGAGCAGTACTTC.

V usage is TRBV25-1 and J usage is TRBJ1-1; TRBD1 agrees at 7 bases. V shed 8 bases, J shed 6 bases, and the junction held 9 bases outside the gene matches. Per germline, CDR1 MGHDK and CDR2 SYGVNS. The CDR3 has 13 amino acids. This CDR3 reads CASSGQALSEAFF. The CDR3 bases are TGTGCCAGCTCAGGACAGGCTCTATCTGAAGCTTTCTTT.

Here the CDR3 DNA reads TGTGCCAGTAGTCCAGAGGGGACAGGGGTGGCCTATGGCTACACCTTC. As protein: CASSPEGTGVAYGYTF. The V gene is TRBV19, the J gene TRBJ1-2, with 10 bases aligning to TRBD1. CDR3 length: 16 residues. Germline trimming cut 5 bases from V and 4 bases from J; bases unmatched to any gene: 10. CDR1 and CDR2 from the germline V gene are LNHDA and SQIVND (reference sequence). Together with reference TRBV19 and TRBJ1-2, the CDR3 gives the full variable domain: DGGITQSPKYLFRKEGQNVTLSCEQNLNHDAMYWYRQDPGQGLRLIYYSQIVNDFQKGDIAEGYSVSREKKESFPLTVTSAQKNPTAFYLCASSPEGTGVAYGYTFGSGTRLTVV.

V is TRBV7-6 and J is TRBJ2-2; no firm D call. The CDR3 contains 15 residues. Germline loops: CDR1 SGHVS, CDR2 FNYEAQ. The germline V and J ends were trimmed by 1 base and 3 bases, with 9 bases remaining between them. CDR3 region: CASSLGGLDTGELFF. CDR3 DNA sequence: TGTGCCAGCAGCTTAGGTGGCCTCGACACCGGGGAGCTGTTTTTT. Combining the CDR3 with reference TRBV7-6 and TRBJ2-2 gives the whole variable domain GAGVSQSPRYKVTKRGQDVALRCDPISGHVSLYWYRQALGQGPEFLTYFNYEAQQDKSGLPNDRFSAERPEGSISTLTIQRTEQRDSAMYRCASSLGGLDTGELFFGEGSRLTVL.

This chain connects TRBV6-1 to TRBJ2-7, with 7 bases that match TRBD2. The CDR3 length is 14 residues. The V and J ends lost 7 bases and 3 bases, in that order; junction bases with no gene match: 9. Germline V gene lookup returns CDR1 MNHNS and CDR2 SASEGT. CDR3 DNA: TGTGCCAGCACCGAAAGGGGAGGGATCTACGAGCAGTACTTC. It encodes CASTERGGIYEQYF.

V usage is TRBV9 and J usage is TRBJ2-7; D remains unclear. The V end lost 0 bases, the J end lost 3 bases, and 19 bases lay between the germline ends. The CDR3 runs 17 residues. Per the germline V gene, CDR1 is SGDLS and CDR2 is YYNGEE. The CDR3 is CASSVGPTVTSSYEQYF. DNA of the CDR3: TGTGCCAGCAGCGTAGGACCAACAGTAACCAGTAGCTACGAGCAGTACTTC.

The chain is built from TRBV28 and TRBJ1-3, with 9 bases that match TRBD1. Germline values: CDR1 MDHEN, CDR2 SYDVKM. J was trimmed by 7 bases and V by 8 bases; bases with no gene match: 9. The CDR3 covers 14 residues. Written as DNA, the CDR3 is TGTGCCAGCGCCGGGACAGGGCTCAGCAACACCATATATTTT. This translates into CASAGTGLSNTIYF.

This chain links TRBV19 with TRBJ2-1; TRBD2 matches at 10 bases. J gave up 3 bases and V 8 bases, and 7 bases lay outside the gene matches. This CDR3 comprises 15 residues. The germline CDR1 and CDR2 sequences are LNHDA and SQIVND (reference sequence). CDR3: CASLQRGGLYNEQFF. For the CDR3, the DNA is TGTGCCAGTCTGCAGCGGGGGGGCCTCTACAATGAGCAGTTCTTC.

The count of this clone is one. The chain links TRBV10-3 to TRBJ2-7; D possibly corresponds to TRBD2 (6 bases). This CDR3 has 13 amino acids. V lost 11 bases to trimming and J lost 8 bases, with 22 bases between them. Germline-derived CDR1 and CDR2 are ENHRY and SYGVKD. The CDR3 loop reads CADGGVEYPKQYF. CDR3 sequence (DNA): TGTGCCGACGGGGGTGTCGAGTATCCCAAGCAGTACTTC.